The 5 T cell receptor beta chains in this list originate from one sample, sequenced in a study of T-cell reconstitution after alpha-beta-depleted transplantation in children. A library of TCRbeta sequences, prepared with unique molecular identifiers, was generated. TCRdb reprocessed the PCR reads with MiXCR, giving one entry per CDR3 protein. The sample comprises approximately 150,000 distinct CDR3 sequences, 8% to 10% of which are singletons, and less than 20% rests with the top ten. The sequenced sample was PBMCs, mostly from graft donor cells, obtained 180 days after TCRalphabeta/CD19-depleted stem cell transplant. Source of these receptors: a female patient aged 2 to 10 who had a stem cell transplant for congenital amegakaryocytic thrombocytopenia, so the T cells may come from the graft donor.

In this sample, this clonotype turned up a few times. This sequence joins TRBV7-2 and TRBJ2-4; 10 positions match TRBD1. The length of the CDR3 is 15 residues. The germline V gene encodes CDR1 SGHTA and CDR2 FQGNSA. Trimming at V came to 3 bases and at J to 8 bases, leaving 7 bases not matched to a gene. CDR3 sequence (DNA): TGTGCCAGCAGCTTTCTCCGGACAGGGGGGGACATTCAGTACTTC. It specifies CASSFLRTGGDIQYF.

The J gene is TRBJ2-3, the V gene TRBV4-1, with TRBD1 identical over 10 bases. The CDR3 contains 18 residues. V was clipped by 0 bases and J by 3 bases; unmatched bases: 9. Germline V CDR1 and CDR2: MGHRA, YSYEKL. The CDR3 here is CASSQEASGTGVTDTQYF. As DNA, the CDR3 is TGCGCCAGCAGCCAAGAAGCCTCCGGGACAGGGGTTACAGATACGCAGTATTTT.

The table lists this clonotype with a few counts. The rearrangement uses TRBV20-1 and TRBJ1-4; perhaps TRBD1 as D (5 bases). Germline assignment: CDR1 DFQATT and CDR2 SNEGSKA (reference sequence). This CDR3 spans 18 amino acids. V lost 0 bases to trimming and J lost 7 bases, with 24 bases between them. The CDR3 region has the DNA TGCAGTGCTAGAGATCTACCCCCGTTTTGGGGGAAAAGTGAAAAACTGTTTTTT. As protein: CSARDLPPFWGKSEKLFF.

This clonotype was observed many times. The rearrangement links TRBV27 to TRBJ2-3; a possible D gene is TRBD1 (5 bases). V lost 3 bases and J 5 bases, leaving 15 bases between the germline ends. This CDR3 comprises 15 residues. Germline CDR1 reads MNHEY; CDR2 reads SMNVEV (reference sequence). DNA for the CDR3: TGTGCCAGCAGTTTTTGGCAGGGTATGGGAGATACGCAGTATTTT. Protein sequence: CASSFWQGMGDTQYF.

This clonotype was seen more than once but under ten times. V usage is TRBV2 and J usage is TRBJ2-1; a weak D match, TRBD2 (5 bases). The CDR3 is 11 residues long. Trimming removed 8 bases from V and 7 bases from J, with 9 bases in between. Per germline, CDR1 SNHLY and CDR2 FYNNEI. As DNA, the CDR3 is TGTGCCAGCGGGCGGGTAAATGAGCAGTTCTTC. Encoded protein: CASGRVNEQFF.